This T cell receptor (beta chain) was recorded in a study of human T cells and chemical hapten exposure. MiXCR was run by TCRdb on the RACE reads, yielding one entry per CDR3 protein. The data hold 300,000 to 450,000 distinct CDR3 sequences, with around 5.5% observed a single time. Time point here: pre-sensitization, week 0. Treatment specified: therapeutic diphenylcyclopropenone sensitization with weekly scalp DPC. Extraction of total RNA was performed on unfractionated whole blood. The CDR3 has 15 amino acids. Germline lookup yields CDR1 LGHDT and CDR2 YNNKEL (reference sequence). Trimming stripped 0 bases from V and 5 bases from J, with 13 bases between.

The receptor was derived from a woman aged 18-30 years with alopecia areata. Some clones in this sample may be carry-over from other donors' samples. The genes are TRBV3-1 and TRBJ1-2; TRBD1 might be the D (6 bases). The sequencing used whole blood, collected in connection with sensitization to the hapten diphenylcyclopropenone (DPC). CDR3 loop: CASSQELQGWYGYTF. CDR3 nucleotides: TGTGCCAGCAGCCAAGAATTACAGGGTTGGTATGGCTACACCTTC.